Listed below are T cell receptor beta chains from one sample, sequenced in a study of blood T cell repertoires in COVID-19. The repertoire was sequenced with immunoSEQ multiplex PCR; TCRdb's copy has only in-frame clones and lacks some. The sample carries under 200,000 clones, about four fifths recorded once. What was sequenced was peripheral blood. These receptors originate from a man between 65 and 85 years old with active or convalescent COVID-19. Both conserved end residues are part of each CDR3.

J gene: TRBJ1-2
V gene: TRBV7-2
CDR3 protein: CASSSDRGPYGYTF

J gene: TRBJ2-3
V gene: TRBV4-3
CDR3 protein: CASSRQSGGVSDTQYF

J gene: TRBJ2-5
V gene: TRBV9
CDR3 protein: CASSVRSSPQETQYF

J gene: TRBJ1-5
V gene: TRBV6-5
CDR3 protein: CASMSGGSNQPQHF

J gene: TRBJ1-2
V gene: TRBV12-5
CDR3 protein: CASGLTSPSGRHYGYTF

J gene: TRBJ1-1
V gene: TRBV12-3/TRBV12-4
CDR3 protein: CASSLAGLEAFF

J gene: TRBJ1-2
V gene: TRBV11-2
CDR3 protein: CASSLVPRGGYTF

J gene: TRBJ2-5
V gene: TRBV6-5
CDR3 protein: CASSLGHQETQYF

J gene: TRBJ1-2
V gene: TRBV11-2
CDR3 protein: CATRQGDSYGYTF

J gene: TRBJ1-1
V gene: TRBV19
CDR3 protein: CASSSQGNTEAFF

J gene: TRBJ1-6
V gene: TRBV30
CDR3 protein: CAWQVLGAGSPLHF

J gene: TRBJ2-2
V gene: TRBV18
CDR3 protein: CASSPLVTGDGELFF

J gene: TRBJ2-3
V gene: TRBV6-5
CDR3 protein: CASSSGTGPDTQYF